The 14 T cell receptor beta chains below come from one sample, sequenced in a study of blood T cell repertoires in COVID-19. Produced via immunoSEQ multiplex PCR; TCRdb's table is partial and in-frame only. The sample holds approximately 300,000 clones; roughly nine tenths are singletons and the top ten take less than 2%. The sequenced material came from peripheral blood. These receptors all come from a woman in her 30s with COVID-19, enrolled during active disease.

The CDR3 nucleotides read TGTGCCAGCAGTGAAAACGGCGGGGGCTCCCAAGAGACCCAGTACTTC. Translation gives CASSENGGGSQETQYF. The chain links TRBV6-1 to TRBJ2-5, with a possible D match to TRBD2 (7 bases). CDR1 is MNHNS, CDR2 SASEGT, per germline. Trimming took off 2 bases at V and 1 base at J, with 14 bases between the two ends. The CDR3 is made up of 16 amino acids.

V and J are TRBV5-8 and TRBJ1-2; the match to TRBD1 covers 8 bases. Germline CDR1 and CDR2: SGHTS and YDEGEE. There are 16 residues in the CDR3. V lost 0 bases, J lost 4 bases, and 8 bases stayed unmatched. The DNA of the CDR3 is TGTGCCAGCAGCTTGGCCTGGGACAGGATCCTCTATGGCTACACCTTC. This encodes CASSLAWDRILYGYTF.

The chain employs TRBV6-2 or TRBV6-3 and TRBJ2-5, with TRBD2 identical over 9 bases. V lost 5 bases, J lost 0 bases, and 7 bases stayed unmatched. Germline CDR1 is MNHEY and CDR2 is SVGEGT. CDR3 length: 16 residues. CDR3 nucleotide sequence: TGTGCCAGCAGTCCGGGACTAGCCCCGTACCAAGAGACCCAGTACTTC. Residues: CASSPGLAPYQETQYF.

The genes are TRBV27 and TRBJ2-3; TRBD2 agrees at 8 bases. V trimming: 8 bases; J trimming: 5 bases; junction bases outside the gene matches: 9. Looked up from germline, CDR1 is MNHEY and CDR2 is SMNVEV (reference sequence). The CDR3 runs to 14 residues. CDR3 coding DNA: TGTGCCAGCGGATTTAGCGGGGAGTTAGATACGCAGTATTTT. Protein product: CASGFSGELDTQYF.

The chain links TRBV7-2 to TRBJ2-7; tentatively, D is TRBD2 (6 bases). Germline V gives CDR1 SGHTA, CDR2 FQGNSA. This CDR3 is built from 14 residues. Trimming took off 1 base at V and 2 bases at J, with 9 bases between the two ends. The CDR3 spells CASSLDAGTYEQYF. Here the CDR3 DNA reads TGTGCCAGCAGCTTAGACGCGGGGACCTACGAGCAGTACTTC. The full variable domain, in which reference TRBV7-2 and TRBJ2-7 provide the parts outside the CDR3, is GAGVSQSPSNKVTEKGKDVELRCDPISGHTALYWYRQSLGQGLEFLIYFQGNSAPDKSGLPSDRFSAERTGGSVSTLTIQRTQQEDSAVYLCASSLDAGTYEQYFGPGTRLTVT.

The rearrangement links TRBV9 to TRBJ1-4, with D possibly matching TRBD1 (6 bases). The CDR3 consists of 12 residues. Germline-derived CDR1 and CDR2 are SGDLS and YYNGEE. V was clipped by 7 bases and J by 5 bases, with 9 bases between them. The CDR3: CASGQGNEKLFF. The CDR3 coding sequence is TGTGCCAGCGGGCAGGGGAATGAAAAACTGTTTTTT.

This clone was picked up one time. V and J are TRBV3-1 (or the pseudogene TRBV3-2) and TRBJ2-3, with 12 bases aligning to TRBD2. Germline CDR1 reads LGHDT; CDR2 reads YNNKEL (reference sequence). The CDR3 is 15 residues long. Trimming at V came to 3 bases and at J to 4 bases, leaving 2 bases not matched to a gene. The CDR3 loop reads CASSHLAGGPDTQYF. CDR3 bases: TGTGCCAGCAGCCATCTAGCGGGGGGGCCAGATACGCAGTATTTT.

The CDR3 spells CASSNIDTQYF. CDR3 bases: TGTGCCAGCAGTAACATAGATACGCAGTATTTT. The gene calls are TRBV6-5 and TRBJ2-3; no firm D call. Germline V gene data show CDR1 as MNHEY and CDR2 as SVGAGI. The V end was cut by 5 bases, the J end by 5 bases, with 5 bases between. The CDR3 consists of 11 residues.

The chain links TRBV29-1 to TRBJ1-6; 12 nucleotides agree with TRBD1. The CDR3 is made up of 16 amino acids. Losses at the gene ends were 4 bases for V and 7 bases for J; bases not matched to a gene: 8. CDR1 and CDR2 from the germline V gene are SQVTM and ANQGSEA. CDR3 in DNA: TGCAGCGTTGGCTTTTGGGACAGGGGGCGAAATTCACCCCTCCACTTT. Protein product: CSVGFWDRGRNSPLHF.

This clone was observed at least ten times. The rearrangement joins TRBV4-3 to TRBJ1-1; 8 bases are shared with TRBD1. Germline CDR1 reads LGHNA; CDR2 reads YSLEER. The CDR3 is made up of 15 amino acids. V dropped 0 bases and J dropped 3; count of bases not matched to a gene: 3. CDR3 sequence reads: CASSQDQGADTEAFF. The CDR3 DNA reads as TGCGCCAGCAGCCAAGATCAGGGGGCGGACACTGAAGCTTTCTTT.

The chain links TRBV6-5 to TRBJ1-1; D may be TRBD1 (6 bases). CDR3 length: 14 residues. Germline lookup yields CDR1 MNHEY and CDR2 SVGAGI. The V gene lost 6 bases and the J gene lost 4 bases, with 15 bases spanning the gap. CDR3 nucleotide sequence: TGTGCCAGCAGCTCAGGACAGTCAGGCACTGAAGCTTTCTTT. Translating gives CASSSGQSGTEAFF.

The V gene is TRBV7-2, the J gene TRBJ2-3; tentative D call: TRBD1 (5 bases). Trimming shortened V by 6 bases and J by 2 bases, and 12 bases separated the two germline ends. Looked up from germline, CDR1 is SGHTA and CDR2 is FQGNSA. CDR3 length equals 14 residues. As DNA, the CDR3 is TGTGCCAGCAGATCAGGGTCATCCACAGATACGCAGTATTTT. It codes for CASRSGSSTDTQYF.

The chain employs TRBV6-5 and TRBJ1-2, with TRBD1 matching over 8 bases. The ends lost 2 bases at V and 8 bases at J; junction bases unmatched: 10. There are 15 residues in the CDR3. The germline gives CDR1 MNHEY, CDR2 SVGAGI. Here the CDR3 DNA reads TGTGCCAGCAGTTACGATCAGACAGGGGTAGGCGGCTACACCTTC. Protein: CASSYDQTGVGGYTF.

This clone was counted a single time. The CDR3, as DNA: TGTGCCATCAGTGACAGAAACTATGGCTACACCTTC. It translates to CAISDRNYGYTF. The chain couples TRBV10-3 to TRBJ1-2; no clear D gene. CDR1 and CDR2 from the germline V gene are ENHRY and SYGVKD. V lost 3 bases to trimming and J lost 2 bases, with 4 bases between them. CDR3 length equals 12 residues.